This T cell receptor beta chain originates from a study of T cell responses to AZD1222 COVID-19 vaccine. The repertoire was sequenced with immunoSEQ multiplex PCR; TCRdb's copy has only in-frame clones and lacks some. The sample holds under 70,000 clones, about 90% seen once. The TCR sequence derives from an adult who received the AZD1222 COVID-19 vaccine. Specimen: peripheral blood, collected 28 days after the second AZD1222 dose.

The DNA for the CDR3 is TGTGCCAGCAGTTTATTCAACCAAGCGGGAAACTCCTACGAGCAGTACTTC. The encoded protein is CASSLFNQAGNSYEQYF. J is TRBJ2-7 and V is TRBV28; 7 bases map to TRBD2. This CDR3 contains 17 residues. The junction had 9 bases not matched to a gene; V was cut back by 1 base and J by 0 bases. The germline V gene has CDR1 MDHEN and CDR2 SYDVKM.